The next 32 T cell receptor beta chains were all read from a single sample in a study of cytomegalovirus exposure and HLA in healthy donors. Researchers ran the PCR with 60 Vbeta and 13 Jbeta primers. Measured with immunoSEQ multiplex PCR; TCRdb has only the in-frame clones, and not every one. The sample yields more than 150,000 clones, around three quarters seen once. Sequencing was carried out using PBMCs. The source is a woman in her twenties or thirties in good health and CMV-seropositive.

This sequence joins TRBV5-4 and TRBJ2-7, with 9 bases fitting TRBD2. There are 14 residues in the CDR3. Germline values: CDR1 SGHNT, CDR2 YYREEE (reference sequence). Losses at the gene ends were 4 bases for V and 6 bases for J; bases not matched to a gene: 8. CDR3 residues: CASSPRGGGGEQYF. The CDR3 DNA reads as TGTGCCAGCAGCCCGCGGGGGGGAGGAGGCGAGCAGTACTTC.

The chain uses TRBV9 and TRBJ2-3, with unresolved D. CDR1 and CDR2 (germline): SGDLS, YYNGEE. This CDR3 has 12 amino acids. The V gene lost 0 bases and the J gene lost 8 bases, with 7 bases spanning the gap. The CDR3 bases are TGTGCCAGCAGCGTAGCCCCCGGTACGCAGTATTTT. This sequence encodes CASSVAPGTQYF.

The CDR3 loop is CASSIENDRTRGRYEQYF. The CDR3 bases are TGTGCCAGTAGTATAGAAAATGACAGGACCAGAGGAAGATACGAGCAGTACTTC. The V call is TRBV19, the J call TRBJ2-7; a weak D match, TRBD1 (6 bases). The CDR3 length is 18 residues. CDR1 and CDR2 (germline): LNHDA, SQIVND (reference sequence). Trimming shortened V by 0 bases and J by 4 bases, and 22 bases separated the two germline ends.

This clone was seen a handful of times. The CDR3, as DNA: TGTGCCAGCAGTTTCCCCGAGGAGTACCGGACCGGGGAGCTGTTTTTT. This codes for CASSFPEEYRTGELFF. V and J are TRBV28 and TRBJ2-2; no definite D call. Germline V gene sequence: CDR1 MDHEN, CDR2 SYDVKM. Trimming cost V 3 bases and J 5 bases, with 16 bases left between them. CDR3 length equals 16 residues.

Remarks on this clone: Other DNA sequences in the same sample also yield this CDR3. The rearrangement links TRBV6-5 to TRBJ1-2; D possibly corresponds to TRBD1 (6 bases). The V end was cut by 7 bases, the J end by 8 bases, with 17 bases between. This CDR3 has 13 amino acids. In germline, CDR1 is MNHEY, CDR2 SVGAGI. The CDR3, as DNA: TGTGCCAGCAAGGTCCGGGGGGGCTACGGCTACACCTTC. This codes for CASKVRGGYGYTF.

The CDR3 bases are TGTGCCAGCTCACTAAGGTCCAGGGTAGGCGTCGACTATGGCTACACCTTC. It translates to CASSLRSRVGVDYGYTF. The rearrangement joins TRBV18 to TRBJ1-2; tentatively, D is TRBD1 (5 bases). CDR1 is KGHSH and CDR2 is LQKENI in the germline V gene. The CDR3 contains 17 residues. The V and J ends lost 4 bases and 3 bases respectively, with 21 bases between them.

The genes are TRBV6-5 and TRBJ2-3; 8 bases agree with TRBD1. Unmatched junction bases numbered 9, after V lost 6 bases and J lost 4 bases. The CDR3 sequence is 15 residues long. The germline V gene has CDR1 MNHEY and CDR2 SVGAGI. The CDR3 loop is CASRFQGAGADTQYF. The CDR3, as DNA: TGTGCCAGCAGGTTTCAGGGGGCTGGGGCAGATACGCAGTATTTT.

This chain links TRBV4-3 with TRBJ1-1; D is ambiguous. The V end was cut by 5 bases, the J end by 5 bases, with 9 bases between. Germline V lookup: CDR1 LGHNA, CDR2 YSLEER. The CDR3 loop spans 12 amino acids. In DNA, the CDR3 is TGCGCCAGCAGCACCGGGAGGACTGAAGCTTTCTTT. Its protein is CASSTGRTEAFF.

Only one count was recorded for this clone. The chain couples TRBV9 to TRBJ1-2; TRBD1 agrees at 7 bases. V shed 4 bases and J 2 bases; nucleotides not matched to a gene: 11. From germline, CDR1 is SGDLS and CDR2 YYNGEE. The CDR3 spans 16 residues. The CDR3 is CASSPTGKVANYGYTF. CDR3 nucleotides: TGTGCCAGCAGCCCGACAGGGAAAGTCGCAAACTATGGCTACACCTTC. Using reference TRBV9 and TRBJ1-2 for the parts outside the CDR3, the full variable domain is DSGVTQTPKHLITATGQRVTLRCSPRSGDLSVYWYQQSLDQGLQFLIQYYNGEERAKGNILERFSAQQFPDLHSELNLSSLELGDSALYFCASSPTGKVANYGYTFGSGTRLTVV.

The chain uses TRBV7-2 and TRBJ2-7; 8 bases map to TRBD2. J gave up 3 bases and V 0 bases, and 4 bases lay outside the gene matches. Germline-derived CDR1 and CDR2 are SGHTA and FQGNSA. The CDR3 is 15 amino acids. CDR3 protein: CASSLASTSGYEQYF. CDR3 nucleotides: TGTGCCAGCAGCTTAGCTAGTACTAGCGGCTACGAGCAGTACTTC.

The chain employs TRBV5-5 and TRBJ1-4, with a possible D match to TRBD1 (5 bases). Germline V gene lookup returns CDR1 SGHKS and CDR2 YYEKEE (reference sequence). Deletions cut 1 base from V and 8 bases from J, with 12 bases between. The CDR3 is 14 residues long. CDR3 sequence (DNA): TGTGCCAGCAGCTTGACGACAGATAAAGAAAAACTGTTTTTT. It translates to CASSLTTDKEKLFF. Full variable domain (remainder filled in from reference TRBV5-5 and TRBJ1-4): DAGVTQSPTHLIKTRGQQVTLRCSPISGHKSVSWYQQVLGQGPQFIFQYYEKEERGRGNFPDRFSARQFPNYSSELNVNALLLGDSALYLCASSLTTDKEKLFFGSGTQLSVL.

The J gene is TRBJ1-2, the V gene TRBV6-1, with a possible D match to TRBD1 (5 bases). V lost 0 bases and J lost 4, with 12 bases in between. Germline CDR1 is MNHNS and CDR2 is SASEGT. This CDR3 is 15 amino acids long. The CDR3 nucleotides are TGTGCCAGCAGTGAAGCGGGGGGGATACTCTATGGCTACACCTTC. Amino acid sequence: CASSEAGGILYGYTF.

V and J are TRBV7-2 and TRBJ2-5, with D possibly being TRBD2 (6 bases). V dropped 4 bases and J dropped 5 bases, with 11 bases sitting between them. From germline, CDR1 is SGHTA and CDR2 FQGNSA. The CDR3 length is 13 residues. The CDR3 nucleotides are TGTGCCAGCAGCTCGCGGGATTCGGAGACCCAGTACTTC. This encodes CASSSRDSETQYF.

The table lists this clone with a few counts. The chain couples TRBV19 to TRBJ2-6, with 7 bases that match TRBD2. The V and J ends lost 3 bases and 4 bases, in that order; junction bases with no gene match: 3. CDR1 is LNHDA, CDR2 SQIVND, per germline (reference sequence). The CDR3 is 15 amino acids. CDR3 sequence (DNA): TGTGCCAGTAGTATGGGGACTATGGGGGCCAACGTCCTGACTTTC. As protein: CASSMGTMGANVLTF.

The chain joins TRBV4-3 to TRBJ2-1; D is unresolved. In germline, CDR1 is LGHNA, CDR2 YSLEER. CDR3 length equals 14 residues. Trimming took off 1 base at V and 2 bases at J, with 6 bases between the two ends. The CDR3 is CASSQGPAYNEQFF. CDR3 bases: TGCGCCAGCAGCCAAGGTCCCGCCTACAATGAGCAGTTCTTC.

This clone was seen only a few times. The rearrangement uses TRBV4-3 and TRBJ2-3; tentatively, D is TRBD2 (6 bases). Trimming took off 1 base at V and 6 bases at J, with 11 bases between the two ends. The germline CDR1 and CDR2 sequences are LGHNA and YSLEER. This CDR3 contains 14 residues. CDR3 sequence (DNA): TGCGCCAGCAGCCAAGGGGCGGGGATGGATACGCAGTATTTT. It codes for CASSQGAGMDTQYF.

This clone appeared a few times. The V gene is TRBV11-3, the J gene TRBJ2-5; 7 bases align to TRBD2. The DNA end is a closer match to TRBJ2-7, so the J assignment may be wrong. The CDR3 contains 14 residues. Germline loops: CDR1 SGHNT, CDR2 YENEEA. The CDR3 bases are TGTGCCAGCAGCTTAGAGGGGGGGGCCTACGAGCAGTACTTC. The encoded protein is CASSLEGGAYEQYF.

A single count supports this clone. J is TRBJ1-6 and V is TRBV2; D might be TRBD1 (5 bases). The CDR3 runs 16 residues. Trimming took 0 bases from V and 4 from J, leaving 10 bases between them. The germline V gene encodes CDR1 SNHLY and CDR2 FYNNEI. CDR3 sequence: CASSEASQGYNSPLHF. DNA of the CDR3: TGTGCCAGCAGTGAAGCGAGTCAGGGATATAATTCACCCCTCCACTTT.

V and J are TRBV4-3 and TRBJ2-5; maybe TRBD1 (5 bases). The V and J ends lost 0 bases and 5 bases respectively, with 13 bases between them. This CDR3 is built from 15 residues. Germline-derived CDR1 and CDR2 are LGHNA and YSLEER. The CDR3 here is CASSQDGQGRETQYF. The CDR3 nucleotides are TGCGCCAGCAGCCAAGATGGGCAGGGTCGCGAGACCCAGTACTTC.

The chain links TRBV7-9 to TRBJ1-2; D not resolved. V was shortened by 3 bases and J by 4 bases, with 9 bases between the two germline ends. The germline V gene encodes CDR1 SEHNR and CDR2 FQNEAQ (reference sequence). The CDR3 totals 13 residues. The CDR3 bases are TGTGCCAGCAGCTTCGAACCCAGCTATGGCTACACCTTC. Encoded protein: CASSFEPSYGYTF.

The chain has TRBV6-5 and TRBJ1-1; 7 bases map to TRBD1. The CDR3 loop spans 15 amino acids. Trimming took 0 bases from V and 5 from J; bases not matched to a gene: 6. Germline assignment: CDR1 MNHEY and CDR2 SVGAGI. The CDR3 sequence: CASSYSDRPGTEAFF. Here the CDR3 DNA reads TGTGCCAGCAGTTACTCGGACAGGCCGGGTACTGAAGCTTTCTTT.

The chain uses TRBV30 and TRBJ1-6; the match to TRBD1 covers 7 bases. V shed 2 bases, J shed 0 bases, and the junction held 7 bases outside the gene matches. Germline V CDR1 and CDR2: GTSNPN, SVGIG (reference sequence). This CDR3 contains 17 residues. The DNA of the CDR3 is TGTGCCTGGAGTCTCCTGAGGGACAGCTCCTATAATTCACCCCTCCACTTT. Its protein product is CAWSLLRDSSYNSPLHF.

This clone was detected only once. Other nucleotide sequences in the sample specify the same CDR3. The J gene is TRBJ2-3, the V gene TRBV4-2, with 8 bases that match TRBD2. Trimming cost V 1 base and J 3 bases; bases outside gene matches: 3. The CDR3 contains 15 residues. Per germline, CDR1 LGHNA and CDR2 YNFKEQ. The CDR3 region has the DNA TGTGCCAGCAGCCAAGTGACGGGGGGGACAGATACGCAGTATTTT. It is translated as CASSQVTGGTDTQYF.

This rearrangement joins TRBV5-5 to TRBJ1-4; D gene ambiguous. The CDR3 spans 15 residues. The germline V gene encodes CDR1 SGHKS and CDR2 YYEKEE (reference sequence). V lost 5 bases and J lost 0, with 11 bases in between. The CDR3 here is CASRPWASTNEKLFF. DNA of the CDR3: TGTGCCAGCAGGCCTTGGGCCTCAACTAATGAAAAACTGTTTTTT.

The chain links TRBV4-2 to TRBJ2-3, with D unclear. The V and J ends lost 0 bases and 1 base respectively, with 8 bases between them. Germline V gene sequence: CDR1 LGHNA, CDR2 YNFKEQ. The CDR3 spans 15 residues. CDR3 nucleotides: TGTGCCAGCAGCCAAGATACGGCGGGCACAGATACGCAGTATTTT. It encodes CASSQDTAGTDTQYF.

As regards this clone: At one boundary the junction diverges from the germline segment, which might be a read error. V gene TRBV7-9 combines with J gene TRBJ2-6, with D tentatively TRBD2 (6 bases). Germline V lookup: CDR1 SEHNR, CDR2 FQNEAQ (reference sequence). The CDR3 sequence is 10 residues long. CDR3 nucleotide sequence: TGTGCCAGCAGCCCCGGCCGCGGAGGGTTC. This codes for CASSPGRGGF.

The genes are TRBV11-2 and TRBJ2-7; TRBD1 agrees at 7 bases. J gave up 3 bases and V 4 bases, and 6 bases lay outside the gene matches. Per the germline V gene, CDR1 is SGHAT and CDR2 is FQNNGV. This CDR3 contains 14 residues. The CDR3 bases are TGTGCCAGCAGCTCCTCCGGGACAGTCTACGAGCAGTACTTC. Its translation is CASSSSGTVYEQYF.

This chain uses TRBV5-1 with TRBJ1-1; D is perhaps TRBD1 (5 bases). Looked up from germline, CDR1 is SGHRS and CDR2 is YFSETQ. V was clipped by 4 bases and J by 4 bases, with 14 bases between them. The CDR3 consists of 14 residues. This CDR3 is CASSMAGGSTEAFF. The CDR3 region has the DNA TGCGCCAGCAGCATGGCCGGGGGATCCACTGAAGCTTTCTTT.

V is TRBV7-2 and J is TRBJ1-2, with 8 bases matching TRBD1. Trimming at V came to 8 bases and at J to 2 bases, leaving 7 bases not matched to a gene. The CDR3 contains 14 residues. CDR1 and CDR2 from the germline V gene are SGHTA and FQGNSA. The CDR3 nucleotides read TGTGCCAGCTACGGGCAGGGGGCCAACTATGGCTACACCTTC. Residues: CASYGQGANYGYTF. Variable domain in full (rest from reference TRBV7-2 and TRBJ1-2): GAGVSQSPSNKVTEKGKDVELRCDPISGHTALYWYRQSLGQGLEFLIYFQGNSAPDKSGLPSDRFSAERTGGSVSTLTIQRTQQEDSAVYLCASYGQGANYGYTFGSGTRLTVV.

This clone came up once. J is TRBJ2-7 and V is TRBV5-5; TRBD1 agrees at 9 bases. The V segment lost 4 bases and the J segment 1 base; nucleotides outside the gene matches: 6. CDR1 SGHKS and CDR2 YYEKEE come from the germline V gene (reference sequence). CDR3 size: 15 residues. CDR3 DNA: TGTGCCAGCAGCCAAGCCGGGACAGGGTCCTACGAGCAGTACTTC. It encodes CASSQAGTGSYEQYF.

The J gene is TRBJ2-5, the V gene TRBV9; the match to TRBD2 covers 8 bases. The V gene end was trimmed by 4 bases and the J gene end by 3 bases; junction bases not matched to a gene: 14. CDR3 size: 17 residues. The germline V gene has CDR1 SGDLS and CDR2 YYNGEE. The CDR3 DNA reads TGTGCCAGCAGCCCGCGGGGGTGGGCGGGGGGAGAAGAGACCCAGTACTTC. Translation gives CASSPRGWAGGEETQYF. Based on the CDR3 plus reference TRBV9 and TRBJ2-5, the full variable domain is DSGVTQTPKHLITATGQRVTLRCSPRSGDLSVYWYQQSLDQGLQFLIQYYNGEERAKGNILERFSAQQFPDLHSELNLSSLELGDSALYFCASSPRGWAGGEETQYFGPGTRLLVL.

V gene TRBV5-8 combines with J gene TRBJ2-2, with 7 positions matching TRBD1. Trimming removed 0 bases from V and 3 bases from J; junction bases left unmatched: 2. Germline V gene sequence: CDR1 SGHTS, CDR2 YDEGEE. The CDR3 length is 15 residues. The CDR3 here is CASSLEGGYTGELFF. In DNA form, the CDR3 reads TGTGCCAGCAGCTTGGAAGGGGGCTACACCGGGGAGCTGTTTTTT. Full variable domain (outside the CDR3, taken from reference TRBV5-8 and TRBJ2-2): EAGVTQSPTHLIKTRGQQATLRCSPISGHTSVYWYQQALGLGLQFLLWYDEGEERNRGNFPPRFSGRQFPNYSSELNVNALELEDSALYLCASSLEGGYTGELFFGEGSRLTVL.